A single sample is the source of the 23 T cell receptor beta chains below, sequenced in a study of metastatic and nonmetastatic thyroid tumors. Ahead of thyroid surgery, no patient had received treatment of any kind. Via MiXCR, TCRdb re-called the PCR reads. The sample carries tens of thousands of clones, approximately 19% recorded once. Specimen: blood. All receptors derive from a female donor with papillary thyroid cancer or a benign thyroid nodule (not recorded which). Some clones in this sample may be carry-over from other donors' samples.

Only a few counts were recorded for this clone. The CDR3 DNA follows: TGTGCCAGCAGTTCCAGGTCCAGGGAGCTGTTTTTT. Translated: CASSSRSRELFF. This sequence joins TRBV6-2 or TRBV6-3 and TRBJ2-2; D is uncertain. The CDR3 is made up of 12 amino acids. Germline V gene lookup returns CDR1 MNHEY and CDR2 SVGEGT. V was cut by 4 bases and J by 9 bases, with 9 bases left in between.

This clone was detected ten times or more. This chain joins TRBV2 and TRBJ1-2; D gene uncertain. Germline CDR1 reads SNHLY; CDR2 reads FYNNEI. Deletions cut 0 bases from V and 4 bases from J, with 9 bases between. The CDR3 loop spans 14 amino acids. DNA of the CDR3: TGTGCCAGCAGTGAAGCCCGGGCCAGCTATGGCTACACCTTC. Translating it yields CASSEARASYGYTF.

This clone appeared many times. The same CDR3 can be traced to other DNA sequences in this sample. This sequence joins TRBV9 and TRBJ1-5; a possible D gene is TRBD1 (6 bases). V was shortened by 0 bases and J by 7 bases, with 11 bases between the two germline ends. The CDR3 totals 14 residues. Per the germline V gene, CDR1 is SGDLS and CDR2 is YYNGEE. The CDR3 nucleotides read TGTGCCAGCAGCGTAGAACAGGGAGGACAGCCCCAGCATTTT. Protein sequence: CASSVEQGGQPQHF.

This clone was observed at least ten times. Other DNA sequences within the sample encode an identical CDR3. The chain couples TRBV20-1 to TRBJ2-2; 7 bases map to TRBD1. Germline assignment: CDR1 DFQATT and CDR2 SNEGSKA (reference sequence). With 3 bases clipped from V and 2 bases from J, the junction kept 3 bases outside the gene matches. The CDR3 has 14 residues. CDR3 in amino acids: CSARRQGNTGELFF. The CDR3 region has the DNA TGCAGTGCTAGGCGACAGGGCAACACCGGGGAGCTGTTTTTT.

V gene TRBV18 combines with J gene TRBJ1-5; 10 nucleotides align to TRBD1. The CDR3 consists of 15 residues. Germline CDR1 KGHSH, CDR2 LQKENI. V lost 6 bases, J lost 4 bases, and 6 bases stayed unmatched. This chain's CDR3 is CASSRGQGKNQPQHF. The CDR3 nucleotides read TGTGCCAGCTCGAGGGGACAGGGGAAGAATCAGCCCCAGCATTTT.

This clone was detected many times. Other DNA sequences in the sample encode the same CDR3. The chain is built from TRBV9 and TRBJ1-1; D unclear. Trimming took off 0 bases at V and 0 bases at J, with 18 bases between the two ends. The length of the CDR3 is 18 residues. CDR1 and CDR2 (germline): SGDLS, YYNGEE. CDR3 sequence reads: CASSVVVPEQLLNTEAFF. The CDR3 region has the DNA TGTGCCAGCAGCGTAGTAGTCCCAGAGCAACTTCTGAACACTGAAGCTTTCTTT.

This clone was seen ten or more times. V is TRBV10-3 and J is TRBJ2-2; tentative D call: TRBD1 (5 bases). The germline gives CDR1 ENHRY, CDR2 SYGVKD. Trimming took off 6 bases at V and 2 bases at J, with 10 bases between the two ends. The CDR3 consists of 14 residues. The CDR3 DNA follows: TGTGCCATCAGGGACACAGCAAACACCGGGGAGCTGTTTTTT. Amino acid sequence: CAIRDTANTGELFF.

CDR3: CASSPGLAVRASLSYEQYF. CDR3 DNA sequence: TGCGCCAGCAGCCCGGGACTAGCGGTCCGTGCCTCACTCTCCTACGAGCAGTACTTC. J is TRBJ2-7 and V is TRBV5-1; 11 positions agree with TRBD2. After removal of 4 bases from V and 0 bases from J, the junction contained 15 bases not matched to a gene. CDR3 size: 19 residues. Per the germline V gene, CDR1 is SGHRS and CDR2 is YFSETQ.

This clone was seen repeatedly, ten times or more. V usage is TRBV3-1 and J usage is TRBJ2-2, with D uncertain. V lost 7 bases and J lost 8, with 23 bases in between. Germline loops: CDR1 LGHDT, CDR2 YNNKEL (reference sequence). The CDR3 contains 16 residues. The CDR3 protein is CASTPGPRTSWGELFF. The CDR3 DNA reads as TGTGCCAGCACCCCCGGCCCCCGAACGAGTTGGGGGGAGCTGTTTTTT.

This clone came up a few times. The chain couples TRBV19 to TRBJ1-2; 7 bases are a match to TRBD1. The junction had 9 bases not matched to a gene; V was cut back by 9 bases and J by 2 bases. This CDR3 comprises 14 residues. Germline V gives CDR1 LNHDA, CDR2 SQIVND (reference sequence). CDR3 residues: CASRGAGGNYGYTF. Here the CDR3 DNA reads TGTGCCAGCCGCGGAGCAGGGGGAAACTATGGCTACACCTTC.

The V gene is TRBV5-4, the J gene TRBJ2-5; 11 bases map to TRBD2. Germline-derived CDR1 and CDR2 are SGHNT and YYREEE (reference sequence). The CDR3 consists of 15 residues. Losses at the gene ends were 4 bases for V and 4 bases for J; bases not matched to a gene: 6. The CDR3: CASSAGTSGRETQYF. The DNA of the CDR3 is TGTGCCAGCAGCGCGGGGACTAGCGGCAGAGAGACCCAGTACTTC.

This clone was seen many times. Germline and junction disagree at one end, which may indicate a read error. The chain uses TRBV7-7 and TRBJ2-2; perhaps TRBD1 as D (5 bases). The CDR3 extends over 14 amino acids. Germline CDR1 is SSHAT and CDR2 is FNYEAQ (reference sequence). CDR3 sequence: CASSLGQNTGELFF. The DNA of the CDR3 is TGTGCTAGCAGCTTAGGACAGAACACCGGGGAGCTGTTTTTT. Looking up the rest from reference TRBV7-7 and TRBJ2-2 gives the full variable domain: GAGVSQSPRYKVTKRGQDVTLRCDPISSHATLYWYQQALGQGPEFLTYFNYEAQPDKSGLPSDRFSAERPEGSISTLTIQRTEQRDSAMYRCASSLGQNTGELFFGEGSRLTVL.

In its sample, this clone ranks as medium-sized. Here the CDR3 DNA reads TGTGCCATCAGTGGCGGACTAGCGGGGGTCAATGAGCAGTTCTTC. It specifies CAISGGLAGVNEQFF. The chain combines TRBV10-3 with TRBJ2-1; 13 nucleotides match TRBD2. Trimming cost V 4 bases and J 6 bases; bases outside gene matches: 3. Germline V gene data show CDR1 as ENHRY and CDR2 as SYGVKD. The CDR3 runs to 15 residues.

This clone has a handful of counts. The gene calls are TRBV19 and TRBJ2-7; 7 positions match TRBD2. The CDR3 has 13 amino acids. The germline gives CDR1 LNHDA, CDR2 SQIVND (reference sequence). J lost 6 bases, V lost 5 bases, and 7 bases had no gene match. The DNA of the CDR3 is TGTGCCAGTAGTTCGAGGGAGGGCTCCGAGCAGTACTTC. This codes for CASSSREGSEQYF.

The V and J genes are TRBV19 and TRBJ2-1; 15 bases agree with TRBD2. The length of the CDR3 is 15 residues. Germline CDR1 is LNHDA and CDR2 is SQIVND (reference sequence). Trimming cost V 9 bases and J 2 bases; bases outside gene matches: 2. The CDR3 nucleotides read TGTGCCAGCGGACTAGCGGGAGGGCCCTACAATGAGCAGTTCTTC. It translates to CASGLAGGPYNEQFF.

This clone was seen at least ten times. This chain uses TRBV4-2 with TRBJ2-3, with 7 bases lining up with TRBD1. The germline CDR1 and CDR2 sequences are LGHNA and YNFKEQ. Trimming at V came to 0 bases and at J to 0 bases, leaving 6 bases not matched to a gene. The CDR3 totals 17 residues. In nucleotides, the CDR3 is TGTGCCAGCAGCCAAGATTCTCGGGACAGAAGCACAGATACGCAGTATTTT. Its protein product is CASSQDSRDRSTDTQYF.

This clone was recorded at least ten times. A much larger clone is a single base away; this may be a read error. Different DNA sequences within this sample yield the same CDR3. The V gene is TRBV12-3 or TRBV12-4, the J gene TRBJ1-3, with D hard to call. This CDR3 has 15 residues. V lost 6 bases, J lost 1 base, and 13 bases lay in between. The CDR3 region has the DNA TGTGCCAGCAGCTCGACTGCCACATCTGGAAACACCATATATTTT. Translated: CASSSTATSGNTIYF.

This clone was seen many times. The chain carries TRBV7-9 and TRBJ1-2; 7 positions match TRBD1. The CDR3 has 15 residues. V lost 1 base, J lost 3 bases, and 5 bases stayed unmatched. Germline CDR1 is SEHNR and CDR2 is FQNEAQ (reference sequence). CDR3 amino acids: CASSLGDSHYYGYTF. In DNA form, the CDR3 reads TGTGCCAGCAGCTTAGGGGACAGCCACTACTATGGCTACACCTTC.

The chain has TRBV6-5 and TRBJ1-6; no reliable D call. This CDR3 is 13 amino acids long. Germline lookup yields CDR1 MNHEY and CDR2 SVGAGI. Trimming stripped 2 bases from V and 6 bases from J, with 5 bases between. The CDR3 DNA reads as TGTGCCAGCAGTTACGACGGTAATTCACCCCTCCACTTT. This gives the protein CASSYDGNSPLHF.

At least ten counts were recorded for this clone. The chain uses TRBV20-1 and TRBJ2-7; D gene unclear. The V and J ends lost 3 bases and 0 bases respectively, with 12 bases between them. The CDR3 spans 14 residues. Germline V gives CDR1 DFQATT, CDR2 SNEGSKA (reference sequence). This CDR3 is CSASGYSSSYEQYF. The CDR3, as DNA: TGCAGTGCTAGTGGCTACAGCAGCTCCTACGAGCAGTACTTC.

Relative to its sample, this clone is medium-sized. The chain couples TRBV6-1 to TRBJ2-1; tentatively, D is TRBD2 (5 bases). This CDR3 spans 12 amino acids. V was clipped by 5 bases and J by 7 bases, with 9 bases between them. Germline V gene lookup returns CDR1 MNHNS and CDR2 SASEGT. CDR3: CASSSRVNEQFF. CDR3 in DNA: TGTGCCAGCAGTTCGCGGGTGAATGAGCAGTTCTTC.

This clone was detected ten times or more. The rearrangement joins TRBV5-1 to TRBJ2-7; 8 bases fit TRBD1. Germline trimming cut 2 bases from V and 4 bases from J; bases unmatched to any gene: 8. CDR1 and CDR2 from the germline V gene are SGHRS and YFSETQ. This CDR3 spans 15 amino acids. The CDR3 region is CASSFRTGSSYEQYF. The DNA for the CDR3 is TGCGCCAGCAGCTTTAGGACAGGGAGCTCTTACGAGCAGTACTTC.

Within the sample, this clone is medium-sized. This chain uses TRBV12-3 or TRBV12-4 with TRBJ1-2; no definite D call. The CDR3 is 14 residues long. The ends were cut back, 4 bases at V and 2 bases at J, with 11 bases in the middle. CDR3: CASSYGGLNYGYTF. In DNA, the CDR3 is TGTGCCAGCAGTTACGGCGGCTTAAACTATGGCTACACCTTC.